This T cell receptor beta chain was recovered during a study of T cells in Graves' hyperthyroidism and ophthalmopathy. The hyperthyroidism was newly diagnosed and had lasted under 2 months; the patients were aged 18 to 65. Uncontrolled infection, other autoimmune disease, pregnancy or lactation disqualified patients from enrolment. As for this clonotype: Its antigen is still unknown.

The study's findings and limits: Prediction of ophthalmopathy progression came a median around 7.1 months pre-onset.

RNA transcripts served as the template for amplifying TCR beta CDR3 regions. First-round RT-PCR with HTBI primers amplified the TCR CDR3 region. Using its own MiXCR run on the multiplex PCR reads, TCRdb lists one record per CDR3 protein. The sample comprises roughly 360,000 distinct CDR3 sequences, about 14% of which are singletons, and 20% rests with the top ten. This clonotype was sampled from a man aged 25 to 45 with Graves' hyperthyroidism that later progressed to Graves' ophthalmopathy. The sequencing input was blood.

CDR3 region: CSARWDRGFYEQYF. The CDR3 nucleotides read TGCAGTGCTAGATGGGACAGGGGATTCTACGAGCAGTACTTC. This chain connects TRBV20-1 to TRBJ2-7; TRBD1 agrees at 10 bases. Germline V CDR1 and CDR2: DFQATT, SNEGSKA (reference sequence). The CDR3 runs 14 residues. With V trimmed by 2 bases and J by 3 bases, 4 bases remained unmatched.